This T cell receptor (beta chain) was recorded in a study of cytomegalovirus exposure and HLA in healthy donors. It was with 60 Vbeta and 13 Jbeta primers that the PCR ran. Profiled with immunoSEQ multiplex PCR; TCRdb holds only in-frame clones, not every one. Here the sample spans around 68,000 clones, 85% to 90% being singletons. The sequencing sample was made of PBMCs. The receptor was isolated from a female donor in good health and CMV-seronegative.

CDR3 residues: CASSRTGKNIQYF. Here the CDR3 DNA reads TGTGCCAGCAGTCGGACTGGGAAAAACATTCAGTACTTC. This chain joins TRBV28 and TRBJ2-4; D might be TRBD2 (5 bases). The CDR3 runs to 13 residues. The germline gives CDR1 MDHEN, CDR2 SYDVKM. The V gene lost 5 bases and the J gene lost 4 bases, with 9 bases spanning the gap.